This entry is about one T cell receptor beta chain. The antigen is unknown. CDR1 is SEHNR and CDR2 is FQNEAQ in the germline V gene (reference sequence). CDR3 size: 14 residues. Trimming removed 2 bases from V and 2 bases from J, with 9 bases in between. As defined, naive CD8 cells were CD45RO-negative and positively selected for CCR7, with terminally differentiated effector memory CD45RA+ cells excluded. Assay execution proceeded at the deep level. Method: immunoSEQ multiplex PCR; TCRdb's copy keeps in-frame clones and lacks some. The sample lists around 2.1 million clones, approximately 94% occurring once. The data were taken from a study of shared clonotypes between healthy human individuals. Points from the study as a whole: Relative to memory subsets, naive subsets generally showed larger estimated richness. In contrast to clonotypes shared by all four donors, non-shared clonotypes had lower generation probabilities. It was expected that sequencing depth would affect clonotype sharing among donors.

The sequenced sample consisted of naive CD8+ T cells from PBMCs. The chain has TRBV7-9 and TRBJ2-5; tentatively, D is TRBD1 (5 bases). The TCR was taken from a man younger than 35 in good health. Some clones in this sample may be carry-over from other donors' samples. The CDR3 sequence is CASSLLDRQETQYF. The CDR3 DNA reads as TGTGCCAGCAGCTTACTCGACAGACAAGAGACCCAGTACTTC.